The 16 T cell receptor beta chains below all came from one sample that was sequenced in a study of T-cell reconstitution after alpha-beta-depleted transplantation in children. Unique molecular identifiers were incorporated into the prepared TCRbeta library. Each CDR3 protein is one row after TCRdb ran MiXCR on the PCR reads. Here the sample spans approximately 400,000 distinct CDR3 sequences, roughly a tenth being singletons. Material: PBMCs from the stem cell graft donor, obtained from the stem cell graft. These receptors all stem from a human donor who donated a stem cell graft to a child with acute myeloid leukemia.

The chain carries TRBV15 and TRBJ2-3; D possibly uses TRBD1 or TRBD2 (7 bases each). Germline loops: CDR1 LNHNV, CDR2 YYDKDF (reference sequence). The CDR3 runs 15 residues. Between the trimmed V and J ends, which lost 0 bases and 8 bases, there was a span of 15 bases. The CDR3 region has the DNA TGTGCCACCAGCAGAGAGGCAGGGGGGGCAGGTACGCAGTATTTT. Encoded protein: CATSREAGGAGTQYF.

In its sample, this clonotype was seen many times. The chain employs TRBV20-1 and TRBJ2-5; no reliable D call. Germline V gives CDR1 DFQATT, CDR2 SNEGSKA (reference sequence). Trimming cost V 1 base and J 4 bases, with 13 bases left between them. This CDR3 comprises 14 residues. This CDR3 is CSARGGEQRETQYF. CDR3 nucleotides: TGCAGTGCTAGAGGTGGCGAGCAAAGAGAGACCCAGTACTTC.

V and J are TRBV29-1 and TRBJ2-2; the match to TRBD1 covers 10 bases. Germline loops: CDR1 SQVTM, CDR2 ANQGSEA. V shed 7 bases and J 7 bases; nucleotides not matched to a gene: 12. CDR3 length: 15 amino acids. The CDR3 nucleotides read TGCAGCGCCAGACCGGGACAGGGGTCCCACGGGGAGCTGTTTTTT. Translated, it gives CSARPGQGSHGELFF.

This clonotype was recorded a few times. V usage is TRBV3-1 and J usage is TRBJ1-6; tentatively, D is TRBD1 (6 bases). This CDR3 is 15 amino acids long. Trimming cost V 6 bases and J 9 bases, with 18 bases left between them. Germline V gives CDR1 LGHDT, CDR2 YNNKEL (reference sequence). CDR3: CASRSGTRGISPLHF. The CDR3 coding sequence is TGTGCCAGCAGGTCTGGGACAAGGGGAATTTCACCCCTCCACTTT.

The genes are TRBV7-2 and TRBJ2-3; D gene ambiguous. Germline CDR1 reads SGHTA; CDR2 reads FQGNSA. V dropped 5 bases and J dropped 2 bases, with 11 bases sitting between them. The CDR3 runs 14 residues. In DNA, the CDR3 is TGTGCCAGCAGCCCCGCCGCGTCCACAGATACGCAGTATTTT. Protein: CASSPAASTDTQYF.

This clonotype has more than one count but fewer than ten. The gene calls are TRBV6-1 and TRBJ1-2; D is unresolved. In germline, CDR1 is MNHNS, CDR2 SASEGT. This CDR3 is built from 15 residues. Between the trimmed V and J ends, which lost 6 bases and 8 bases, there was a span of 22 bases. Written as DNA, the CDR3 is TGTGCCAGCAGCGATCCGGTCGAGGCCCGGAAGGGCTACACCTTC. This sequence encodes CASSDPVEARKGYTF.

The chain uses TRBV29-1 and TRBJ2-6, with unresolved D. This CDR3 is built from 14 residues. V was pared by 1 base and J by 0 bases, with 4 bases between. CDR1 SQVTM and CDR2 ANQGSEA come from the germline V gene. The CDR3 DNA reads as TGCAGCGTTGAAGCGAGCTCTGGGGCCAACGTCCTGACTTTC. This gives the protein CSVEASSGANVLTF.

This clonotype was picked up a small number of times. The chain employs TRBV29-1 and TRBJ1-2, with D possibly TRBD1 on 5 matching bases. Trimming took 5 bases from V and 3 from J, leaving 28 bases between them. CDR1 is SQVTM and CDR2 is ANQGSEA in the germline V gene. The CDR3 is 18 residues long. The CDR3, as DNA: TGCAGCGTTCGCGGTGTCTTGAATTGGTCGGACAAAGACTATGGCTACACCTTC. It translates to CSVRGVLNWSDKDYGYTF.

This clonotype was recorded a few times. This chain joins TRBV5-1 and TRBJ2-1; 11 nucleotides match TRBD2. V shed 4 bases, J shed 8 bases, and the junction held 17 bases outside the gene matches. Germline values: CDR1 SGHRS, CDR2 YFSETQ. This CDR3 contains 18 residues. The CDR3 region is CASSHTSGRAQPDDEQFF. In DNA, the CDR3 is TGCGCCAGCAGCCATACTAGCGGGAGAGCTCAACCGGACGATGAGCAGTTCTTC. Supplemented by reference TRBV5-1 and TRBJ2-1, the full variable domain reads KAGVTQTPRYLIKTRGQQVTLSCSPISGHRSVSWYQQTPGQGLQFLFEYFSETQRNKGNFPGRFSGRQFSNSRSEMNVSTLELGDSALYLCASSHTSGRAQPDDEQFFGPGTRLTVL.

There are a few counts of this clonotype. This sequence joins TRBV11-2 and TRBJ2-1; 15 nucleotides line up with TRBD2. J gave up 8 bases and V 2 bases, and 10 bases lay outside the gene matches. CDR1 is SGHAT and CDR2 is FQNNGV in the germline V gene. The CDR3 loop spans 18 amino acids. CDR3 nucleotides: TGTGCCAGCAGCTTAATCGGGACTAGCGGGGGGCTCCTCGATGAGCAGTTCTTC. It encodes CASSLIGTSGGLLDEQFF.

This clonotype came up a few times. The chain has TRBV20-1 and TRBJ2-7; no definite D call. Germline V CDR1 and CDR2: DFQATT, SNEGSKA (reference sequence). The CDR3 sequence is 14 residues long. The ends were cut back, 2 bases at V and 4 bases at J, with 15 bases in the middle. CDR3 sequence: CSARPPNQEYEQYF. The CDR3 region has the DNA TGCAGTGCTAGACCTCCGAACCAAGAGTACGAGCAGTACTTC.

In its sample, this clonotype was seen a few times. The chain carries TRBV5-1 and TRBJ1-1; TRBD1 is a possible D gene (6 bases). Germline V gene lookup returns CDR1 SGHRS and CDR2 YFSETQ. Trimming took off 3 bases at V and 2 bases at J, with 23 bases between the two ends. CDR3 length equals 18 residues. CDR3 DNA sequence: TGCGCCAGCAGCTCGTCTACAGGGTACCGCGGGGGAAACACTGAAGCTTTCTTT. Its protein product is CASSSSTGYRGGNTEAFF.

This clonotype was recorded at least ten times. The chain employs TRBV9 and TRBJ2-3; weak D call: TRBD2 (5 bases). The CDR3 sequence is 15 residues long. Looked up from germline, CDR1 is SGDLS and CDR2 is YYNGEE. The ends were cut back, 4 bases at V and 3 bases at J, with 15 bases in the middle. The CDR3 protein is CASSPWNLATDTQYF. CDR3 in DNA: TGTGCCAGCAGCCCGTGGAATCTAGCTACAGATACGCAGTATTTT.

This clonotype was picked up many times. The rearrangement links TRBV12-3 or TRBV12-4 to TRBJ2-1, with 11 positions matching TRBD2. The CDR3 runs 15 residues. V lost 3 bases and J lost 8; bases outside the gene matches: 6. CDR3 region: CASSLSTSGSHEQFF. The CDR3 coding sequence is TGTGCCAGCAGTTTGTCCACTAGCGGGAGTCATGAGCAGTTCTTC.

The gene calls are TRBV10-3 and TRBJ2-1; 14 bases align to TRBD2. This CDR3 comprises 17 residues. Trimming removed 3 bases from V and 8 bases from J; junction bases left unmatched: 9. The germline V gene has CDR1 ENHRY and CDR2 SYGVKD. CDR3 bases: TGTGCCATCAGTGAAGGGACTAGCGGGAGTGTGAGCGATGAGCAGTTCTTC. Protein: CAISEGTSGSVSDEQFF.

The DNA of the CDR3 is TGTGCCAGCAGCTCGACAGTAGCTGGGGCCAACGTCCTGACTTTC. It codes for CASSSTVAGANVLTF. The rearrangement joins TRBV7-8 to TRBJ2-6, with a weak D call TRBD1 (5 bases). Trimming left V 4 bases short and J 2 bases short, with 9 bases between. Germline lookup yields CDR1 SGHVS and CDR2 FQNEAQ. The CDR3 consists of 15 residues.